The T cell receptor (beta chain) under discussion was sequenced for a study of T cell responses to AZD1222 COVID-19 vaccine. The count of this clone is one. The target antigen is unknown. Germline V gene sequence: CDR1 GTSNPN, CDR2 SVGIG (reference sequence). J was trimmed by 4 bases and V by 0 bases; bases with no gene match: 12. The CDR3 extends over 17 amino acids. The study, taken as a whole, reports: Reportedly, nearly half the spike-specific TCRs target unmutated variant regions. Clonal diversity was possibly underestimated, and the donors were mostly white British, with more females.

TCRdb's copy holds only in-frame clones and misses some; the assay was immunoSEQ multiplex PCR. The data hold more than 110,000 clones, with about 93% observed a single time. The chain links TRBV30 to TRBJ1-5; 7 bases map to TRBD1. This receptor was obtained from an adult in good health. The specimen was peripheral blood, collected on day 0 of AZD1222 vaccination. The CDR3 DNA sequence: TGTGCCTGGAGTGTGTGGAGTCAGGGGGTAAGGAATCAGCCCCAGCATTTT. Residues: CAWSVWSQGVRNQPQHF.